The text below deals with one T cell receptor beta chain. Through a sample-barcoded 5' primer and a J-beta primer mix, a second PCR was run for roughly 7 to 12 cycles. TCRdb re-derived calls from the 5' RACE reads in MiXCR, one entry per CDR3 protein. The repertoire holds over 1,500,000 distinct CDR3 sequences, with around half as singletons. The sample belongs to a study of blood T cells in healthy people across ages. Overall study: Template switching picked up about one barcoded beta molecule for each two T cells.

Germline V gene lookup returns CDR1 DFQATT and CDR2 SNEGSKA (reference sequence). The trim removed 3 bases at V and 1 base at J, leaving 10 bases unmatched. The CDR3 sequence is 16 residues long. Caucasian individuals from Russia who were healthy and aged roughly 6 to 95 acted as donors. The sequence derives from a woman aged 40 to 50 in good health. This chain links TRBV20-1 with TRBJ2-5, with 8 bases identical to TRBD2. Sequencing used blood. Here the CDR3 DNA reads TGCAGTGCTAGGGGGGCCTTCCGGGGGGGCCAAGAGACCCAGTACTTC. It encodes CSARGAFRGGQETQYF.